The source of this TCR beta chain is a study of early T cells in non-severe SARS-CoV-2 infection. TCRdb processed the 5' RACE reads anew with MiXCR; each CDR3 protein has one entry. The table shows 55,000 to 80,000 distinct CDR3 sequences, with 11% occurring only once. This CDR3 is 14 amino acids long. Germline CDR1 and CDR2: MNHEY and SVGAGI. V lost 10 bases and J 5 bases, leaving 20 bases between the germline ends. In this sample, this clonotype turned up many times. This TCR was sampled from an adult who was a healthcare worker with PCR-confirmed SARS-CoV-2 infection or an uninfected control (not recorded which). The chain carries TRBV6-5 and TRBJ2-5; the D is unclear. The sample was whole blood. The CDR3 reads CATSRGLMRETQYF. Here the CDR3 DNA reads TGTGCCACCTCCCGAGGCCTCATGAGGGAGACCCAGTACTTC.